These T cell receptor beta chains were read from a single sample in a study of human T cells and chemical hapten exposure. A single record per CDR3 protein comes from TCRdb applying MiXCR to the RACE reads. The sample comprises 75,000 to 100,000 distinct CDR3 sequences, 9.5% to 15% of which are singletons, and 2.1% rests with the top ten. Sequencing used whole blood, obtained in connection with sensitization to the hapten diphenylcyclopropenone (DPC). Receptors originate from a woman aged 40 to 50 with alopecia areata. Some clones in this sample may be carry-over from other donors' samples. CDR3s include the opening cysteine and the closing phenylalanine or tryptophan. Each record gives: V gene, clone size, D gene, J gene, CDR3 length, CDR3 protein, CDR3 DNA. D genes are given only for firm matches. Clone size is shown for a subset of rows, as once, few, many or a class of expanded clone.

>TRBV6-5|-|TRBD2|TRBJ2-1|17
CASSYSNVGTSGNEQFF
TGTGCCAGCAGTTACTCGAACGTGGGTACTAGCGGGAATGAGCAGTTCTTC
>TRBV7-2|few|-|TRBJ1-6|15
CASSLVGRAGSPLHF
TGTGCCAGCAGCTTAGTTGGCAGGGCGGGATCACCCCTCCACTTT
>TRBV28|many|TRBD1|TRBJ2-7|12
CASTQKGGSKYF
TGTGCCAGCACCCAAAAAGGGGGCTCGAAGTACTTC
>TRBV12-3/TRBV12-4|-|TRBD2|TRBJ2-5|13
CASSWREGETQYF
TGTGCCAGCAGTTGGCGGGAGGGAGAGACCCAGTACTTC
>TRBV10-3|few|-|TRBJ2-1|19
CAISRDQGSGTSSYNEQFF
TGTGCCATCAGTCGTGATCAGGGGAGCGGGACGAGCTCCTACAATGAGCAGTTCTTC
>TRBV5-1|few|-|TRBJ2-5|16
CASSQGGLRFQETQYF
TGCGCCAGCAGCCAGGGAGGACTAAGATTCCAAGAGACCCAGTACTTC
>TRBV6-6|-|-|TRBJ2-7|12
CASSYVEGEQYF
TGTGCCAGCAGTTACGTAGAGGGTGAGCAGTACTTC
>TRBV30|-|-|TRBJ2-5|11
CAWSFGETQYF
TGTGCCTGGAGTTTTGGAGAGACCCAGTACTTC
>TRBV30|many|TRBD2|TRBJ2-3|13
CAWTSGSTDTQYF
TGTGCCTGGACTAGCGGGAGCACAGATACGCAGTATTTT
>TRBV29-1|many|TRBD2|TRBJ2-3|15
CSVYGTSGKKDTQYF
TGCAGCGTGTACGGGACTAGCGGGAAAAAGGATACGCAGTATTTT
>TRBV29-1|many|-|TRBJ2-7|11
CSVASSYEQYF
TGCAGCGTTGCTAGCTCCTACGAGCAGTACTTC
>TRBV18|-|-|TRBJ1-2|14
CASSQQELNYGYTF
TGTGCCAGCTCCCAACAGGAGTTAAACTATGGCTACACCTTC
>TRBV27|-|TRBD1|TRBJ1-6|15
CASSRTGTGISPLHF
TGTGCCAGCAGTCGAACCGGGACAGGGATTTCACCCCTCCACTTT
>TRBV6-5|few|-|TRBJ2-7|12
CASTGAAYEQYF
TGTGCCAGCACGGGGGCGGCCTACGAGCAGTACTTC
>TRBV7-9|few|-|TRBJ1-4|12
CASSWDYEKLFF
TGTGCCAGCAGCTGGGACTACGAAAAACTGTTTTTT
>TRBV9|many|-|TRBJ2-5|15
CASNTGTLSMETQYF
TGTGCCAGCAACACCGGGACATTGAGCATGGAGACCCAGTACTTC
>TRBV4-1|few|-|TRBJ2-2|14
CASSHGPRAGELFF
TGCGCCAGCAGCCACGGGCCGAGGGCCGGGGAGCTGTTTTTT
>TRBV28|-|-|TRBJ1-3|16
CASSFQGLFTGNTIYF
TGTGCCAGCAGTTTCCAGGGCCTGTTCACTGGAAACACCATATATTTT
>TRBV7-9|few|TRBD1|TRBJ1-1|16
CASSSGSGQRNTEAFF
TGTGCCAGCAGCTCTGGCTCGGGACAGAGGAACACTGAAGCTTTCTTT
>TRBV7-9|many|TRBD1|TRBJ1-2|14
CASSPRTGNYGYTF
TGTGCCAGCAGCCCTCGGACAGGGAACTATGGCTACACCTTC
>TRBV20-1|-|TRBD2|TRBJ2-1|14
CSAVLAGGRNEQFF
TGCAGTGCTGTACTAGCGGGAGGCAGGAATGAGCAGTTCTTC